This entry concerns a single T cell receptor (beta chain). In the original workflow: Reference gene primer amplification gave estimated nucleated cell counts. Sequencing used immunoSEQ multiplex PCR; TCRdb keeps in-frame clones, though not all of them. The V and J calls and clone size are taken from that table; D and trimming were inferred from the DNA. Of about 58,000 clones in the sample, roughly 79% were seen once. This sample was taken from a study of blood T cell repertoires in COVID-19. Study overall: Whether acute or convalescent, the COVID-19 samples came from the United States, Italy and Spain. The cDNA or gDNA used as material had been derived from T cells, B-cell-depleted T cells, or PBMCs.

The CDR3 length is 15 residues. Germline lookup yields CDR1 SGHTA and CDR2 FQGTGA. Trimming cost V 2 bases and J 5 bases, with 10 bases left between them. Input material: peripheral blood. This chain links TRBV7-3 with TRBJ1-6; D is possibly TRBD1 (5 bases). The receptor was derived from a human donor in a cohort sampled during active COVID-19. This CDR3 reads CASSLQGKNNSPLHF. The CDR3 region has the DNA TGTGCCAGCAGCTTACAGGGAAAAAATAATTCACCCCTCCACTTT.